Presented here are 12 T cell receptor beta chains from one specimen sequenced in a study of cytomegalovirus exposure and HLA in healthy donors. The table came from immunoSEQ multiplex PCR; TCRdb's copy has only in-frame clones and leaves some out. The table includes about 260,000 clones, about 92% detected once. The sequencing input was PBMCs. The origin of the receptors is a woman aged 25 to 39 in good health and CMV-seronegative.

This chain connects TRBV7-3 to TRBJ2-7; 7 bases match TRBD1. V trimming: 5 bases; J trimming: 3 bases; junction bases outside the gene matches: 4. CDR3 length equals 13 residues. Germline V lookup: CDR1 SGHTA, CDR2 FQGTGA. As DNA, the CDR3 is TGTGCCAGCAGCGCAGGACAGGACTACGAGCAGTACTTC. As protein: CASSAGQDYEQYF.

The chain couples TRBV29-1 to TRBJ2-7, with D possibly being TRBD2 (5 bases). CDR1 is SQVTM, CDR2 ANQGSEA, per germline. V lost 1 base to trimming and J lost 2 bases, with 12 bases between them. The CDR3 spans 14 residues. CDR3 coding DNA: TGCAGCGTTGAAGGAATTGGGAGTCCCTACGAGCAGTACTTC. Encoded protein: CSVEGIGSPYEQYF.

The chain combines TRBV28 with TRBJ2-1; tentatively, D is TRBD1 (5 bases). Germline CDR1 and CDR2: MDHEN and SYDVKM. V lost 5 bases to trimming and J lost 4 bases, with 33 bases between them. The CDR3 covers 21 residues. The CDR3 nucleotides read TGTGCCAGCAGTACTCCTCCCTTCGGACAAAATAGTACCCCATCATACAATGAGCAGTTCTTC. This encodes CASSTPPFGQNSTPSYNEQFF.

By share, this clone ranks as medium-sized (0.01 to 0.1%). This chain uses TRBV19 with TRBJ2-7; 7 bases match TRBD2. The CDR3 is 15 residues long. The J segment lost 0 bases and the V segment lost 4 bases, leaving 6 bases of the junction unmatched. Per the germline V gene, CDR1 is LNHDA and CDR2 is SQIVND (reference sequence). CDR3 amino acids: CASSNGPSGSYEQYF. As DNA, the CDR3 is TGTGCCAGTAGTAACGGCCCTAGCGGCTCCTACGAGCAGTACTTC.

The chain uses TRBV7-3 and TRBJ2-1; 10 bases fit TRBD2. Germline-derived CDR1 and CDR2 are SGHTA and FQGTGA. The CDR3 totals 15 residues. After removal of 2 bases from V and 10 bases from J, the junction contained 8 bases not matched to a gene. The CDR3: CASSLLPSGRREQFF. The DNA for the CDR3 is TGTGCCAGCAGCTTATTGCCTAGCGGGAGACGGGAGCAGTTCTTC. The complete variable domain, with remaining parts taken from reference TRBV7-3 and TRBJ2-1, reads GAGVSQTPSNKVTEKGKYVELRCDPISGHTALYWYRQSLGQGPEFLIYFQGTGAADDSGLPNDRFFAVRPEGSVSTLKIQRTERGDSAVYLCASSLLPSGRREQFFGPGTRLTVL.

The rearrangement links TRBV5-1 to TRBJ1-3; D gene uncertain. The germline gives CDR1 SGHRS, CDR2 YFSETQ. Trimming cost V 0 bases and J 0 bases, with 7 bases left between them. The length of the CDR3 is 15 residues. CDR3 nucleotide sequence: TGCGCCAGCAGCTTGGGAACCGACTCTGGAAACACCATATATTTT. It encodes CASSLGTDSGNTIYF. Full variable domain (missing parts from reference TRBV5-1 and TRBJ1-3): KAGVTQTPRYLIKTRGQQVTLSCSPISGHRSVSWYQQTPGQGLQFLFEYFSETQRNKGNFPGRFSGRQFSNSRSEMNVSTLELGDSALYLCASSLGTDSGNTIYFGEGSWLTVV.

The gene calls are TRBV18 and TRBJ2-3; tentative D call: TRBD2 (6 bases). The CDR3 consists of 15 residues. V lost 5 bases to trimming and J lost 0 bases, with 12 bases between them. CDR1 and CDR2 (germline): KGHSH, LQKENI. This chain's CDR3 is CASSWAGTSTDTQYF. Here the CDR3 DNA reads TGTGCCAGCTCATGGGCCGGGACTAGCACAGATACGCAGTATTTT.

This rearrangement joins TRBV30 to TRBJ1-1, with 9 bases lining up with TRBD1. Germline lookup yields CDR1 GTSNPN and CDR2 SVGIG (reference sequence). The V gene end was trimmed by 1 base and the J gene end by 4 bases; junction bases not matched to a gene: 13. This CDR3 contains 17 residues. The chain's CDR3 is CAWSEGQGGLMGTEAFF. DNA for the CDR3: TGTGCCTGGAGTGAGGGACAGGGAGGTTTGATGGGCACTGAAGCTTTCTTT.

In this sample, this clone turned up once. J is TRBJ1-4 and V is TRBV6-7; 7 bases are a match to TRBD1. TRBV6-7 is annotated as an ORF whose role is uncertain. The CDR3 has 13 amino acids. After removal of 6 bases from V and 8 bases from J, the junction contained 6 bases not matched to a gene. CDR3 region: CASRGGAREKLFF. CDR3 DNA sequence: TGTGCCAGCAGAGGGGGCGCGAGAGAAAAACTGTTTTTT.

The chain couples TRBV29-1 to TRBJ2-7; D tentatively fits TRBD1 or TRBD2 (5 bases each). V was shortened by 3 bases and J by 2 bases, with 14 bases between the two germline ends. The V gene's germline CDR1 is SQVTM and CDR2 ANQGSEA. This CDR3 is built from 14 residues. CDR3 nucleotide sequence: TGCAGCGTTGAGGGCAGGGACGGGCCCTACGAGCAGTACTTC. It translates to CSVEGRDGPYEQYF.

The chain recombines TRBV7-2 with TRBJ2-2; the match to TRBD2 covers 8 bases. The germline V gene encodes CDR1 SGHTA and CDR2 FQGNSA. This CDR3 contains 15 residues. Trimming took 5 bases from V and 5 from J; bases not matched to a gene: 7. CDR3 sequence (DNA): TGTGCCAGCAGCACCCTAGCGGGCCGAACCGGGGAGCTGTTTTTT. The encoded protein is CASSTLAGRTGELFF. Full variable domain (rest looked up from reference TRBV7-2 and TRBJ2-2): GAGVSQSPSNKVTEKGKDVELRCDPISGHTALYWYRQSLGQGLEFLIYFQGNSAPDKSGLPSDRFSAERTGGSVSTLTIQRTQQEDSAVYLCASSTLAGRTGELFFGEGSRLTVL.

The V gene is TRBV7-9, the J gene TRBJ2-1; tentatively, D is TRBD2 (6 bases). Looked up from germline, CDR1 is SEHNR and CDR2 is FQNEAQ (reference sequence). CDR3 length equals 15 residues. V gave up 1 base and J gave up 4 bases, with 11 bases separating them. The CDR3 here is CASSLVGLTYNEQFF. CDR3 nucleotides: TGTGCCAGCAGCTTAGTGGGACTCACTTACAATGAGCAGTTCTTC.